These 23 T cell receptor beta chains originate from one sample sequenced in a study of blood T cells in healthy people across ages. Together with a sample-barcoded 5' primer, a J-beta primer mix was included in a second PCR lasting roughly 7 to 11 cycles. TCRdb analysed the 5' RACE reads with MiXCR anew, one entry per CDR3 protein. The sample comprises about 670,000 distinct CDR3 sequences, around 52% of which are singletons, and about 13% rests with the top ten. The sequenced sample consisted of blood. These receptors came from a woman older than 75 in good health.

The rearrangement uses TRBV21-1 and TRBJ2-3; TRBD1 is the table's D call and was not checked against the DNA. TRBV21-1 is given as a pseudogene. This CDR3 region has 14 residues. The CDR3 sequence is CASSVRGITDTQYF. The CDR3 bases are TGTGCCAGCAGCGTTAGGGGTATCACAGATACGCAGTATTTT.

In regard to this clonotype: A single base separates this from a much larger clone, so it may be a read error. The J gene is TRBJ1-1, the V gene TRBV12-3 or TRBV12-4, with a weak D call TRBD1 (6 bases). Trimming removed 5 bases from V and 1 base from J, with 17 bases in between. The CDR3 sequence is 16 residues long. CDR3 sequence: CASSRIGGRGNTEAFF. CDR3 bases: TGTGCCAGCAGTCGGATAGGGGGGAGAGGGAACACTGAAGCTTTCTTT.

Points on this clonotype: It may be a read error: a sequence one base away is much more abundant. The rearrangement links TRBV27 to TRBJ1-1; no clear D. Trimming left V 6 bases short and J 0 bases short, with 8 bases between. The CDR3 has 13 amino acids. Germline V CDR1 and CDR2: MNHEY, SMNVEV (reference sequence). CDR3 region: CASRETVNTEAFF. The CDR3 nucleotides read TGTGCCAGCAGGGAGACTGTGAACACTGAAGCTTTCTTT.

This rearrangement joins TRBV5-1 to TRBJ2-1, with D possibly TRBD2 on 5 matching bases. This CDR3 spans 18 amino acids. Germline CDR1 reads SGHRS; CDR2 reads YFSETQ. Trimming shortened V by 0 bases and J by 0 bases, and 16 bases separated the two germline ends. Here the CDR3 reads CASSLEPLARSSYNEQFF. Here the CDR3 DNA reads TGCGCCAGCAGCTTGGAGCCCTTAGCGCGGAGCTCCTACAATGAGCAGTTCTTC.

This clonotype was found many times. The genes are TRBV27 and TRBJ1-2; TRBD1 might be the D (6 bases). The CDR3 contains 14 residues. The V and J ends lost 7 bases and 5 bases respectively, with 17 bases between them. Per germline, CDR1 MNHEY and CDR2 SMNVEV (reference sequence). DNA for the CDR3: TGTGCCAGCACCATGCTGGGGGCAGGTTATGGCTACACCTTC. This translates into CASTMLGAGYGYTF.

With regard to this clonotype: With a much larger clone just one base away, this may be a read error. This likely comes from a read error, as the CDR3 has no conserved phenylalanine or tryptophan at its end. The chain joins TRBV5-1 to TRBJ2-1; 10 nucleotides agree with TRBD2. CDR1 and CDR2 from the germline V gene are SGHRS and YFSETQ. Trimming took 4 bases from V and 6 from J; bases not matched to a gene: 4. The CDR3 consists of 14 residues. This CDR3 reads CASSPASGGNEQFV. Written as DNA, the CDR3 is TGCGCCAGCAGCCCGGCTAGCGGGGGCAATGAGCAGTTCGTC.

This clonotype has a handful of counts. This chain uses TRBV7-9 with TRBJ1-1, with 7 bases aligning to TRBD1. The CDR3 is made up of 14 amino acids. The germline CDR1 and CDR2 sequences are SEHNR and FQNEAQ (reference sequence). J gave up 4 bases and V 0 bases, and 2 bases lay outside the gene matches. The CDR3 DNA reads TGTGCCAGCAGCTTAGCTGACAGGGTCACTGAAGCTTTCTTT. Protein: CASSLADRVTEAFF.

J is TRBJ1-6 and V is TRBV6-1, with 7 nucleotides matching TRBD1. The ends lost 5 bases at V and 4 bases at J; junction bases unmatched: 5. This CDR3 has 15 amino acids. Germline V gene sequence: CDR1 MNHNS, CDR2 SASEGT. The chain's CDR3 is CASSYRQGYNSPLHF. DNA for the CDR3: TGTGCCAGCAGTTATAGACAGGGATATAATTCACCCCTCCACTTT.

Regarding this clonotype: Germline and junction disagree at one end, which may indicate a read error. This chain connects TRBV6-5 to TRBJ2-4, with D uncertain. The J call may be incorrect, as the DNA end agrees better with TRBJ2-7. The germline CDR1 and CDR2 sequences are MNHEY and SVGAGI. CDR3 size: 14 residues. The CDR3 nucleotides are TGTGCCAGCGGTTACTCGACGGCTAGTTCCGAGCAGTACTTC. This sequence encodes CASGYSTASSEQYF.

The chain employs TRBV2 and TRBJ2-1; TRBD1 matches 9 bases. Trimming cost V 6 bases and J 7 bases; bases outside gene matches: 10. This CDR3 contains 15 residues. Germline assignment: CDR1 SNHLY and CDR2 FYNNEI. CDR3 DNA sequence: TGTGCCAGCAGGGCGGGGCGGACAGGGGCTAATGAGCAGTTCTTC. Encoded protein: CASRAGRTGANEQFF.

The chain combines TRBV10-2 with TRBJ2-2; 15 nucleotides match TRBD2. V lost 7 bases to trimming and J lost 6 bases; unmatched junction nucleotides: 3. The CDR3 has 15 residues. The V gene's germline CDR1 is WSHSY and CDR2 SAAADI. This CDR3 reads CASIGLAGGAGELFF. The DNA of the CDR3 is TGCGCCAGCATTGGACTAGCGGGAGGGGCCGGGGAGCTGTTTTTT.

The chain has TRBV20-1 and TRBJ2-3; D is ambiguous. Germline loops: CDR1 DFQATT, CDR2 SNEGSKA (reference sequence). This CDR3 is built from 15 residues. The V end was cut by 6 bases, the J end by 4 bases, with 20 bases between. CDR3 sequence: CSAPISKAFSDTQYF. The CDR3 nucleotides are TGCAGTGCCCCAATATCAAAAGCGTTCTCAGATACGCAGTATTTT.

This clonotype appeared many times. V is TRBV28 and J is TRBJ2-7; 9 positions agree with TRBD2. Germline CDR1 is MDHEN and CDR2 is SYDVKM. V shed 3 bases, J shed 3 bases, and the junction held 3 bases outside the gene matches. The CDR3 consists of 14 residues. The CDR3 DNA sequence: TGTGCCAGCAGTTTCGGACTAGCGCTCTACGAGCAGTACTTC. Encoded protein: CASSFGLALYEQYF.

A few counts support this clonotype. An end of the junction differs from the germline gene, which may be a read error. The DNA for the CDR3 is TGTGCCAGCAGTATATGGTCCACCGGGGAGCTGTTTTTT. Protein product: CASSIWSTGELFF. This chain connects TRBV28 to TRBJ2-2, with D unresolved. The CDR3 extends over 13 amino acids. Germline loops: CDR1 MDHEN, CDR2 SYDVKM.

There are many counts of this clonotype. The V gene is TRBV28, the J gene TRBJ1-2; the match to TRBD1 covers 7 bases. In germline, CDR1 is MDHEN, CDR2 SYDVKM. The CDR3 length is 12 residues. J was trimmed by 4 bases and V by 8 bases; bases with no gene match: 4. CDR3 DNA sequence: TGTGCCAGCGGGACAGACGTCTATGGCTACACCTTC. This encodes CASGTDVYGYTF.

The table lists this clonotype with a few counts. The rearrangement joins TRBV20-1 to TRBJ2-4; 10 nucleotides align to TRBD1. The J call may not be correct, given that the DNA end is closer to TRBJ2-7. Germline CDR1 DFQATT, CDR2 SNEGSKA (reference sequence). The CDR3 length is 13 residues. CDR3 DNA sequence: TGCAGTGCTGGGGGACAGGGGTGGTACGAGCAGTACTTC. This codes for CSAGGQGWYEQYF.

This rearrangement joins TRBV12-3 or TRBV12-4 to TRBJ2-5, with unresolved D. The CDR3 spans 15 residues. V was clipped by 3 bases and J by 3 bases, with 14 bases between them. CDR3 sequence (DNA): TGTGCCAGCAGTTTTGGTCTGGGCAGAGAAGAGACCCAGTACTTC. Amino acid sequence: CASSFGLGREETQYF.

Details on this clonotype: A read error is possible here, since a much larger clone lies one base away. The rearrangement uses TRBV27 and TRBJ2-5, with unresolved D. Per germline, CDR1 MNHEY and CDR2 SMNVEV (reference sequence). The CDR3 has 13 residues. DNA of the CDR3: TGTGCCAGCAGTCCCCAATTCCAAGAGACCCGGTACTTC. Its translation: CASSPQFQETRYF.

As for this clonotype: A single base separates this from a much larger clone, so it may be a read error. The chain links TRBV3-1 to TRBJ1-2; D gene ambiguous. CDR3 length: 12 residues. CDR1 is LGHDT and CDR2 is YNNKEL in the germline V gene (reference sequence). V was cut by 9 bases and J by 3 bases, with 11 bases left in between. For the CDR3, the DNA is TGTGCCAGTTTCGGGATTTACTATGGCTACACCTTC. Protein product: CASFGIYYGYTF.

The genes are TRBV29-1 and TRBJ2-5, with a possible D match to TRBD2 (5 bases). Germline V lookup: CDR1 SQVTM, CDR2 ANQGSEA. This CDR3 comprises 13 residues. V was clipped by 3 bases and J by 11 bases, with 19 bases between them. CDR3 nucleotide sequence: TGCAGCGTTGACACTTGGACTGACAATGAGCAGTACTTC. This codes for CSVDTWTDNEQYF.

This chain uses TRBV7-9 with TRBJ1-1, with a weak D call TRBD1 (5 bases). Trimming pared 5 bases from V and 0 bases from J, leaving 10 bases between. CDR1 and CDR2 from the germline V gene are SEHNR and FQNEAQ (reference sequence). The CDR3 is 14 amino acids. CDR3: CASSVGHMNTEAFF. CDR3 coding DNA: TGTGCCAGCAGCGTCGGACACATGAACACTGAAGCTTTCTTT.

Ten or more counts support this clonotype. The chain carries TRBV2 and TRBJ2-1; D is uncertain. Germline loops: CDR1 SNHLY, CDR2 FYNNEI. The CDR3 loop spans 11 amino acids. V was shortened by 5 bases and J by 13 bases, with 12 bases between the two germline ends. The CDR3 loop reads CASSSGPRQFF. CDR3 DNA: TGTGCCAGCAGTTCGGGCCCTCGACAGTTCTTC.

The J gene is TRBJ1-1, the V gene TRBV5-1; D may be TRBD1 (5 bases). Germline lookup yields CDR1 SGHRS and CDR2 YFSETQ. The V end lost 0 bases, the J end lost 4 bases, and 13 bases lay between the germline ends. This CDR3 is built from 15 residues. DNA for the CDR3: TGCGCCAGCAGCTTGGGGACCCCGGGGGGCACTGAAGCTTTCTTT. Residues: CASSLGTPGGTEAFF.